Listed here is a single TCR beta chain. This entry comes from a study of blood T cell repertoires in COVID-19. Study-wide context: The samples span acute and convalescent COVID-19 from the United States, Italy and Spain. T cells, B-cell-depleted T cells, or PBMCs provided the cDNA or gDNA that served as material.

Original processing methods: Nucleated cell counts were estimated from reference gene primer amplification. Assay: immunoSEQ multiplex PCR; the TCRdb copy retains only in-frame clones and omits some. V, J and clone size reflect that table, while D and trimming were determined from the DNA. The sample lists over 130,000 clones, around 87% occurring once. The CDR3 is made up of 15 amino acids. The V and J ends lost 3 bases and 0 bases respectively, with 11 bases between them. Germline V gene data show CDR1 as KGHSH and CDR2 as LQKENI. This receptor was identified in a woman aged 55-70 years with active or convalescent COVID-19. V is TRBV18 and J is TRBJ1-2; the D gene is possibly TRBD1 (5 bases). Sample: peripheral blood. CDR3 sequence: CASSPPGSTNYGYTF. In DNA form, the CDR3 reads TGTGCCAGCTCACCCCCAGGGTCTACTAACTATGGCTACACCTTC. Complete variable domain (other parts from reference TRBV18 and TRBJ1-2): NAGVMQNPRHLVRRRGQEARLRCSPMKGHSHVYWYRQLPEEGLKFMVYLQKENIIDESGMPKERFSAEFPKEGPSILRIQQVVRGDSAAYFCASSPPGSTNYGYTFGSGTRLTVV.